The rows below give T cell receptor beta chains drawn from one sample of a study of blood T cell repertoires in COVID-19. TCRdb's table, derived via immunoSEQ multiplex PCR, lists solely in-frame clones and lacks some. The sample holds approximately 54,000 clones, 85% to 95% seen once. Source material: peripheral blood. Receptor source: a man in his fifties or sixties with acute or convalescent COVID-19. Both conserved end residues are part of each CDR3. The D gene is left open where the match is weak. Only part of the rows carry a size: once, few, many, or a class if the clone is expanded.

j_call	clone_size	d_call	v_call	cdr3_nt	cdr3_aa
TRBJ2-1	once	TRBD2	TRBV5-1	TGCGCCAGTGGACTAGCGGGGGCAGATGAGCAGTTCTTC	CASGLAGADEQFF
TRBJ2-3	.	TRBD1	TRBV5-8	TGTGCCAGCAGCGTGACAGGGGGAACAGATACGCAGTATTTT	CASSVTGGTDTQYF
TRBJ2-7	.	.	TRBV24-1	TGTGCCACCAGTGGTTATTCCTACGAGCAGTACTTC	CATSGYSYEQYF
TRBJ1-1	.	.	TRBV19	TGTGCCAGTAGTATAACTTCCGCGAACACTGAAGCTTTCTTT	CASSITSANTEAFF
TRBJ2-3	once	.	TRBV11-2	TGTGCCAGCAGCCCAGGGACTTACCCCCTCTTT	CASSPGTYPLF
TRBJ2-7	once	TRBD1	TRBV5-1	TGCGCCAGCAAACTTATAACGGGACAGGGTTCCTACGAGCAGTACTTC	CASKLITGQGSYEQYF
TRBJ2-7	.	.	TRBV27	TGTGCCAGCACTGGCAACTCCTACGAGCAGTACTTC	CASTGNSYEQYF
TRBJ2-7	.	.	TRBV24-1	TGTGCCACCAGTTCAGAGGGTCACTACGAGCAGTACTTC	CATSSEGHYEQYF
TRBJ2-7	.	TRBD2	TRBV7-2	TGTGCCAGCAGCTTGGACGGGAGGAGCTACGAGCAGTACTTC	CASSLDGRSYEQYF
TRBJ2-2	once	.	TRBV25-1	TGTGCCAGCAGTGACCGTGACAGGACTTACACCGGGGAGCTGTTTTTT	CASSDRDRTYTGELFF
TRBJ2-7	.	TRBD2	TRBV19	TGTGCCAGTAGTCTTGACTCCACAACCGGGACTAGCGCGGACGAGCAGTACTTC	CASSLDSTTGTSADEQYF
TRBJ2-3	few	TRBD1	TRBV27	TGTGCCAGCAGGGACAGGGGGGAATATACGCAGTATTTT	CASRDRGEYTQYF
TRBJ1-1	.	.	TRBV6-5	TGTGCCAGCAGCGTCCGACAGGTGAACACTGAAGCTTTCTTT	CASSVRQVNTEAFF
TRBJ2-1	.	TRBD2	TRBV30	TGTGCCTGGAGTGTAGGGAGGCTAGCGGCTGAGCAGTTCTTC	CAWSVGRLAAEQFF
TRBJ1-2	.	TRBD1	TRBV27	TGTGCCAGCAGTTTAAGTAGTTTGGGACAGGGGGCGTCTGGCTACACCTTC	CASSLSSLGQGASGYTF
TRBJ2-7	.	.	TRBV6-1	TGTGCCAGCAGTGAAGAATACAGCTCCTACGAGCAGTACTTC	CASSEEYSSYEQYF
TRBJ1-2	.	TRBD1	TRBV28	TGTGCCAGCAGCGGGGACAGCCTCGGGCACTATGGCTACACCTTC	CASSGDSLGHYGYTF
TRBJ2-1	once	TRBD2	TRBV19	TGTGCCAGTAGTATAGAATCCCAGCGGATGCTAGCGGGATACAATGAGCAGTTCTTC	CASSIESQRMLAGYNEQFF
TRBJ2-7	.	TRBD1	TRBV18	TGTGCCAGCTCATCCGAGACAGGGAGGCAGTACTTC	CASSSETGRQYF
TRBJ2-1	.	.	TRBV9	TGTGCCAGCAGCGTAGCTGCGACTCTTAGTGAGCAGTTCTTC	CASSVAATLSEQFF